This TCR beta chain was found in a study of CD8+ T cells in alopecia areata. As the sequencing template, cDNA was produced by extracting RNA and reverse transcribing it. Clones were read by immunoSEQ multiplex PCR, and TCRdb kept only the in-frame ones, dropping some. Of approximately 200,000 clones in the sample, 58% are singletons; the top ten hold 5.5% to 6%. V shed 2 bases and J shed 5 bases, with 9 bases lying between them. CDR3 length equals 13 residues. In germline, CDR1 is MDHEN, CDR2 SYDVKM. A note on this clone: Its antigen is unknown.

Broader study findings: Tofacitinib produced a significant decrease in scalp clonality and in expanded CD8+ clones among the top 100. Tofacitinib did not eliminate many expanded lesional clones from scalp or blood.

Treatment in this sample: oral pan-JAK inhibitor, 5-10 mg twice daily. As part of sample collection, lesional scalp punch biopsies and peripheral blood were taken from alopecia areata patients. Source: CD4+ T cells sorted from blood, taken at week 24, from a patient treated with tofacitinib. The rearrangement uses TRBV28 and TRBJ1-2; D is perhaps TRBD1 (5 bases). The source of this sequence is a human donor with alopecia areata. CDR3 sequence reads: CASSLDSSYGYTF. The CDR3 bases are TGTGCCAGCAGTTTAGACAGTAGTTATGGCTACACCTTC.